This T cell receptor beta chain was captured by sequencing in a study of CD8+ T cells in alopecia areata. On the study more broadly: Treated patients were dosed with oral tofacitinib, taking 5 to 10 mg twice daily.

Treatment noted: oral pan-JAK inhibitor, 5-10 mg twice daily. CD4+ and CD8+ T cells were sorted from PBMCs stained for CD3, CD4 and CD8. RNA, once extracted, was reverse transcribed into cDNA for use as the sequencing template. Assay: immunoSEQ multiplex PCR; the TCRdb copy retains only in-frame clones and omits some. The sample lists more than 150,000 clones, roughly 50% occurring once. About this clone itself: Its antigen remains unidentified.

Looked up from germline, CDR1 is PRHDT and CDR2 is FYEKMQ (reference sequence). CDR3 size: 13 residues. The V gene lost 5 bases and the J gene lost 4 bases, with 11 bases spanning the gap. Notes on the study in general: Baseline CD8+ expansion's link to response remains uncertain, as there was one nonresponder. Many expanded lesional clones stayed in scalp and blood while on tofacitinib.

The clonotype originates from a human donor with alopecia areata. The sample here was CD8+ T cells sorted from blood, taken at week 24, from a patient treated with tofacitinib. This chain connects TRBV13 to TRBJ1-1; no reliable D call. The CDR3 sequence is CASSPPRTTEAFF. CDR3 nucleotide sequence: TGTGCCAGCAGCCCCCCTAGGACCACTGAAGCTTTCTTT.